This T cell receptor beta chain was captured in a study of T cell responses to AZD1222 COVID-19 vaccine. General observations from the study: Donors, mostly white British, included more females; clonal diversity was possibly underestimated. The repertoires were collected only after the peak T cell response.

The repertoire was sequenced with immunoSEQ multiplex PCR; TCRdb's copy has only in-frame clones and lacks some. The data contain about 97,000 clones, just over 85% of them singletons. Concerning this clone itself: Its antigen is unknown.

CDR1 LGHNA and CDR2 YSLEER come from the germline V gene. V dropped 4 bases and J dropped 0 bases, with 19 bases sitting between them. The CDR3 is made up of 18 amino acids. The sequencing used peripheral blood, collected on day 0 of AZD1222 vaccination. The chain employs TRBV4-3 and TRBJ2-1, with D tentatively TRBD2 (5 bases). This clonotype originated in an adult in good health. The CDR3 loop is CASSRSYARGSSYNEQFF. The CDR3, as DNA: TGCGCCAGCAGCCGATCATACGCCCGAGGGAGCTCCTACAATGAGCAGTTCTTC.